The source of this T cell receptor beta chain is a study of T cells expressing NK-cell markers. Study background: All TCR beta repertoires analysed originated from sorted CD3+CD56+NKG2C+, CD3+CD56+NKG2C- and CD3+CD56-NKG2C+ T cells.

Points on this clonotype: What it binds is not known.

What made the TCR beta cDNA was 5'RACE template switching with UMIs. For each CDR3 protein, TCRdb gives one entry from its re-call of the 5' RACE reads, without DNA. The sample includes under 200,000 distinct CDR3 sequences. General study results and limits: Unclear, still, was the HCMV specificity of the expanded NKG2C+ T cell clones. Several donors showed these clonotypes also leading the CD3+CD56-NKG2C+ fraction.

Sequenced sample: blood T cells: a sorted CD56 or NKG2C T cell subset, CD4+ or CD8+ T cells, or bulk PBMC T cells (not recorded which). The origin of this receptor is a woman between 18 and 70 years old in good health.

CDR3 sequence: CASSSGTGYSGELFF. The rearrangement uses TRBV7-2 and TRBJ2-2; TCRdb's D call, TRBD1, is unchecked because there is no DNA. CDR1 and CDR2 from the germline V gene are SGHTA and FQGNSA. The CDR3 is made up of 15 amino acids.